The 25 T cell receptor beta chains presented below share a single source sample, sequenced in a study of OX40 agonist ivuxolimab in advanced cancers. The assay was immunoSEQ multiplex PCR, and TCRdb's table has in-frame clones only and misses some. The top ten hold more than 0.5% of the sample, which has around 84,000 clones, about 84% seen once. This specimen consisted of CD4+ or CD8+ T cells sorted from blood, obtained in a trial of the OX40 agonist ivuxolimab. Source of these receptors: an adult with an advanced solid tumor such as melanoma, head and neck, liver or kidney cancer.

The chain employs TRBV28 and TRBJ1-4; D not certain. CDR1 and CDR2 (germline): MDHEN, SYDVKM. The CDR3 has 17 residues. V lost 4 bases to trimming and J lost 0 bases, with 15 bases between them. The CDR3 nucleotides read TGTGCCAGCAGTTCCTACAGAGAAAAAACAACTAATGAAAAACTGTTTTTT. Translating it yields CASSSYREKTTNEKLFF.

The chain combines TRBV28 with TRBJ2-4, with D perhaps TRBD1 (6 bases). V shed 3 bases and J shed 13 bases, with 16 bases lying between them. CDR3 length equals 13 residues. Germline CDR1 is MDHEN and CDR2 is SYDVKM. CDR3 region: CASSFGRGVPQYF. The CDR3 nucleotides read TGTGCCAGCAGTTTTGGCAGGGGTGTCCCCCAGTACTTC.

This clone showed up just a few times. The genes are TRBV6-1 and TRBJ1-5; D possibly corresponds to TRBD1 (5 bases). The CDR3 is 13 amino acids. Germline CDR1 reads MNHNS; CDR2 reads SASEGT. With 8 bases removed from V and 5 bases from J, the gap between germline ends came to 13 bases. The CDR3 region is CASVGQGDQPQHF. The DNA of the CDR3 is TGTGCCAGCGTTGGGCAGGGAGATCAGCCCCAGCATTTT.

The CDR3, as DNA: TGTGCCAGCAGTGAAAACAGGGGGCTTGGTCAGCCCCAGCATTTT. Translated: CASSENRGLGQPQHF. V gene TRBV2 combines with J gene TRBJ1-5; 9 nucleotides agree with TRBD1. Germline assignment: CDR1 SNHLY and CDR2 FYNNEI. The CDR3 is 15 residues long. Unmatched junction bases numbered 5, after V lost 2 bases and J lost 6 bases. Full variable domain (rest looked up from reference TRBV2 and TRBJ1-5): EPEVTQTPSHQVTQMGQEVILRCVPISNHLYFYWYRQILGQKVEFLVSFYNNEISEKSEIFDDQFSVERPDGSNFTLKIRSTKLEDSAMYFCASSENRGLGQPQHFGDGTRLSIL.

This clone was seen many times. The J gene is TRBJ1-3, the V gene TRBV6-5; 7 bases line up with TRBD1. Germline loops: CDR1 MNHEY, CDR2 SVGAGI. V shed 5 bases and J 0 bases; nucleotides not matched to a gene: 4. This CDR3 spans 15 amino acids. CDR3 sequence: CASSKQGYSGNTIYF. CDR3 DNA: TGTGCCAGCAGTAAACAGGGGTACTCTGGAAACACCATATATTTT.

The J gene is TRBJ2-3, the V gene TRBV19; 10 bases fit TRBD1. After removal of 6 bases from V and 5 bases from J, the junction contained 5 bases not matched to a gene. CDR1 is LNHDA, CDR2 SQIVND, per germline (reference sequence). CDR3 size: 14 residues. CDR3: CASRGQGVGDTQYF. DNA for the CDR3: TGTGCCAGTAGAGGACAGGGGGTTGGAGATACGCAGTATTTT.

The chain links TRBV5-1 to TRBJ1-6; possible D gene TRBD1, 5 bases. This CDR3 has 14 residues. Germline lookup yields CDR1 SGHRS and CDR2 YFSETQ. V was cut by 0 bases and J by 9 bases, with 10 bases left in between. CDR3 sequence (DNA): TGCGCCAGCAGCTTGGAGGGACGGAGTTCACCCCTCCACTTT. Its protein is CASSLEGRSSPLHF.

The chain has TRBV6-5 and TRBJ2-3; D uncertain. Looked up from germline, CDR1 is MNHEY and CDR2 is SVGAGI. The CDR3 contains 13 residues. V was pared by 4 bases and J by 4 bases, with 9 bases between. The CDR3 here is CASSSPFSDTQYF. CDR3 coding DNA: TGTGCCAGCAGTTCGCCCTTTTCAGATACGCAGTATTTT.

The genes are TRBV18 and TRBJ2-6, with D unresolved. The CDR3 consists of 18 residues. Germline V CDR1 and CDR2: KGHSH, LQKENI. V lost 1 base and J lost 0, with 13 bases in between. The CDR3 sequence is CASSPRQAFFSGANVLTF. The DNA of the CDR3 is TGTGCCAGCTCACCACGGCAGGCATTCTTCTCTGGGGCCAACGTCCTGACTTTC.

The J gene is TRBJ2-1, the V gene TRBV5-1, with TRBD1 as a possible D gene (5 bases). CDR3 length: 14 residues. From germline, CDR1 is SGHRS and CDR2 YFSETQ. V was clipped by 8 bases and J by 7 bases, with 19 bases between them. CDR3 sequence reads: CASFDNPTVNEQFF. DNA for the CDR3: TGCGCCAGTTTCGACAACCCGACAGTAAATGAGCAGTTCTTC.

This clone was counted a few times. This chain connects TRBV15 to TRBJ1-5; no clear D gene. CDR1 is LNHNV and CDR2 is YYDKDF in the germline V gene (reference sequence). Trimming left V 0 bases short and J 6 bases short, with 15 bases between. This CDR3 contains 16 residues. The CDR3 bases are TGTGCCACCAGCAGAGAGGGCAGTTCAAGCGGTCAGCCCCAGCATTTT. Amino acids: CATSREGSSSGQPQHF.

V gene TRBV30 combines with J gene TRBJ1-6, with D maybe TRBD1 (5 bases). The CDR3 sequence is 16 residues long. Between the trimmed V and J ends, which lost 0 bases and 14 bases, there was a span of 23 bases. Germline values: CDR1 GTSNPN, CDR2 SVGIG (reference sequence). The CDR3 DNA follows: TGTGCCTGGAGTGTACTCTGGGGCAACCCGGGGTCGGCCCTCCACTTT. Amino acids: CAWSVLWGNPGSALHF.

The chain carries TRBV28 and TRBJ2-3; D may be TRBD2 (5 bases). This CDR3 has 13 residues. CDR1 MDHEN and CDR2 SYDVKM come from the germline V gene. The V end lost 7 bases, the J end lost 2 bases, and 10 bases lay between the germline ends. The CDR3 reads CASTGKPTDTQYF. In DNA, the CDR3 is TGTGCCAGCACCGGGAAGCCCACAGATACGCAGTATTTT.

The V and J genes are TRBV28 and TRBJ1-2; D uncertain. Trimming pared 6 bases from V and 4 bases from J, leaving 9 bases between. Germline values: CDR1 MDHEN, CDR2 SYDVKM. The CDR3 has 12 amino acids. The CDR3 protein is CASRPRGYGYTF. The CDR3 DNA reads TGTGCCAGCAGACCACGGGGCTATGGCTACACCTTC.

V is TRBV7-2 and J is TRBJ1-1; 9 bases match TRBD1. Unmatched junction bases numbered 3, after V lost 4 bases and J lost 3 bases. Germline V CDR1 and CDR2: SGHTA, FQGNSA. The CDR3 has 14 residues. The CDR3 protein is CASSSTGGYTEAFF. The CDR3 DNA sequence: TGTGCCAGCAGCTCAACAGGGGGCTACACTGAAGCTTTCTTT.

V usage is TRBV21-1 and J usage is TRBJ2-7; the table's D call of TRBD1 was not tested on the DNA. TRBV21-1 is a pseudogene locus. The CDR3 runs to 11 residues. The CDR3 DNA reads as TGTGCCAGCCATCCAACCTACGAGCAGTACTTC. Translated: CASHPTYEQYF.

This chain joins TRBV18 and TRBJ2-5, with TRBD1 identical over 7 bases. CDR3 length equals 15 residues. The junction had 6 bases not matched to a gene; V was cut back by 4 bases and J by 1 base. Looked up from germline, CDR1 is KGHSH and CDR2 is LQKENI. The CDR3 here is CASSHNRGPQETQYF. CDR3 coding DNA: TGTGCCAGCTCACACAACAGGGGCCCCCAAGAGACCCAGTACTTC.

The chain is built from TRBV4-1 and TRBJ1-1; tentatively, D is TRBD1 (5 bases). Germline CDR1 reads MGHRA; CDR2 reads YSYEKL. V lost 5 bases and J 1 base, leaving 14 bases between the germline ends. There are 15 residues in the CDR3. In nucleotides, the CDR3 is TGCGCCAGCAGCGAAGCCGGGACTGAGAACACTGAAGCTTTCTTT. Protein: CASSEAGTENTEAFF.

The chain carries TRBV6-5 and TRBJ1-2; TRBD1 aligns across 7 bases. Germline V gene data show CDR1 as MNHEY and CDR2 as SVGAGI. This CDR3 spans 14 amino acids. V gave up 0 bases and J gave up 3 bases; unmatched junction bases: 1. DNA of the CDR3: TGTGCCAGCAGTTACTCGGGACAGCACTATGGCTACACCTTC. Translated, it gives CASSYSGQHYGYTF.

The rearrangement links TRBV2 to TRBJ1-5, with D possibly matching TRBD1 (6 bases). V lost 2 bases to trimming and J lost 3 bases, with 11 bases between them. The CDR3 covers 15 residues. The germline CDR1 and CDR2 sequences are SNHLY and FYNNEI. The CDR3 DNA reads as TGTGCCAGCAGTGAAATGCCAGGGGCCAATCAGCCCCAGCATTTT. Amino acids: CASSEMPGANQPQHF.

This chain connects TRBV11-2 to TRBJ1-3; possibly TRBD1 for D (5 bases). Germline assignment: CDR1 SGHAT and CDR2 FQNNGV. The CDR3 length is 14 residues. V dropped 5 bases and J dropped 4 bases, with 12 bases sitting between them. The CDR3 spells CASSKTDLGNTIYF. CDR3 bases: TGTGCCAGCAGCAAGACAGACCTAGGAAACACCATATATTTT.

The chain has TRBV15 and TRBJ2-7, with 12 nucleotides matching TRBD1. CDR1 LNHNV and CDR2 YYDKDF come from the germline V gene (reference sequence). Losses at the gene ends were 7 bases for V and 4 bases for J; bases not matched to a gene: 5. The CDR3 has 14 residues. CDR3 amino acids: CATTRDRGPYEQYF. Here the CDR3 DNA reads TGTGCCACCACCCGGGACAGGGGGCCTTACGAGCAGTACTTC.

The chain links TRBV11-2 to TRBJ2-6; D possibly corresponds to TRBD1 (5 bases). Per the germline V gene, CDR1 is SGHAT and CDR2 is FQNNGV. The CDR3 spans 15 residues. V was cut by 2 bases and J by 2 bases, with 7 bases left in between. CDR3: CASSLTGAGANVLTF. CDR3 bases: TGTGCCAGCAGCTTAACAGGAGCTGGGGCCAACGTCCTGACTTTC.

The CDR3 loop reads CASSSGGGPRGTDTQYF. CDR3 in DNA: TGTGCCAGCAGCTCCGGGGGGGGCCCCCGAGGGACAGATACGCAGTATTTT. This rearrangement joins TRBV7-3 to TRBJ2-3; 8 nucleotides match TRBD2. Trimming at V came to 4 bases and at J to 3 bases, leaving 12 bases not matched to a gene. There are 17 residues in the CDR3. The germline CDR1 and CDR2 sequences are SGHTA and FQGTGA.

The chain links TRBV9 to TRBJ2-3; 9 bases are a match to TRBD2. Trimming cost V 0 bases and J 5 bases; bases outside gene matches: 4. The CDR3 is 15 amino acids. Looked up from germline, CDR1 is SGDLS and CDR2 is YYNGEE. DNA for the CDR3: TGTGCCAGCAGCGTAGAGGGACTAGCTGGAGATACGCAGTATTTT. Its protein is CASSVEGLAGDTQYF.